This T cell receptor beta chain came from a study of blood T cell repertoires in COVID-19. Study summary: Acute-phase and convalescent COVID-19 samples originated in the United States, Italy and Spain. Sources were T cells, B-cell-depleted T cells, or PBMCs; the material itself was cDNA or gDNA.

V lost 5 bases and J lost 6, with 23 bases in between. This CDR3 is built from 17 residues. Germline CDR1 reads MDHEN; CDR2 reads SYDVKM. In the authors' workflow: Amplified reference gene primers provided the basis for estimating nucleated cell counts. The repertoire was sequenced with immunoSEQ multiplex PCR; TCRdb's copy has only in-frame clones and lacks some. The V and J calls and the clone size are those of that table, but D and trimming were determined from the DNA. Counted here are roughly 15,000 clones, roughly four fifths occurring once; the ten biggest clones make up 21%. This chain connects TRBV28 to TRBJ2-1, with a weak D call TRBD2 (7 bases). The sample comprised peripheral blood. This TCR was sampled from a man older than 75 with active COVID-19. The CDR3 DNA reads as TGTGCCAGCAGTACCCAACGGGGGGCAGGGGTAGTCAATGAGCAGTTCTTC. Translating it yields CASSTQRGAGVVNEQFF.